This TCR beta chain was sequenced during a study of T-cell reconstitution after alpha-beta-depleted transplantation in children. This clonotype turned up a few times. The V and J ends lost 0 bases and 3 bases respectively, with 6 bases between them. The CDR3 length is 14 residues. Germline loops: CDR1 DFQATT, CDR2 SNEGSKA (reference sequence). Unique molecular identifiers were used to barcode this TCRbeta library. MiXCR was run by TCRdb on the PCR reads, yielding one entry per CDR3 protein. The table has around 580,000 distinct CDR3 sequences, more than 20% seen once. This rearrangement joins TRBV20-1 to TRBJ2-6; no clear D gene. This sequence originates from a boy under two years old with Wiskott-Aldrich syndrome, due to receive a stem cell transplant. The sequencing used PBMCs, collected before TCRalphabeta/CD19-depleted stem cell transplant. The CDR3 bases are TGCAGTGCTAGAGATTATTTTGGGGCCAACGTCCTGACTTTC. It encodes CSARDYFGANVLTF.